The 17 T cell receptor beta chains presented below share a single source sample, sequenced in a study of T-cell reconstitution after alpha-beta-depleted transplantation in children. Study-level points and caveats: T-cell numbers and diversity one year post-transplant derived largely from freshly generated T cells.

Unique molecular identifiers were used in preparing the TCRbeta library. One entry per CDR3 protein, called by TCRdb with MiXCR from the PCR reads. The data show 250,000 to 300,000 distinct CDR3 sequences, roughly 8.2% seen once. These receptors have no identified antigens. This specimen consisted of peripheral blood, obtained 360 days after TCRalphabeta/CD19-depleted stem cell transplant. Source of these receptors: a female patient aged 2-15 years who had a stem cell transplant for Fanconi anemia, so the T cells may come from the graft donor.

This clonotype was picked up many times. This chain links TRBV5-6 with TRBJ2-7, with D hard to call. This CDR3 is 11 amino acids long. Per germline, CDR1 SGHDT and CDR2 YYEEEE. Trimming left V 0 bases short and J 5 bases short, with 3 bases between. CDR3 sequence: CASSLGDEQYV. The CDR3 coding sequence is TGTGCCAGCAGCTTGGGCGACGAGCAGTACGTC.

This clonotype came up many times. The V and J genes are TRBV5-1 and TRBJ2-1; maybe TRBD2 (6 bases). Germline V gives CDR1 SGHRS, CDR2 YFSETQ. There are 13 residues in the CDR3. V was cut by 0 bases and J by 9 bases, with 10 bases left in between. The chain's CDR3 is CASSLDGGSEQFF. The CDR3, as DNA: TGCGCCAGCAGCTTGGATGGGGGGAGTGAGCAGTTCTTC. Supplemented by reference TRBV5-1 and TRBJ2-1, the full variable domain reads KAGVTQTPRYLIKTRGQQVTLSCSPISGHRSVSWYQQTPGQGLQFLFEYFSETQRNKGNFPGRFSGRQFSNSRSEMNVSTLELGDSALYLCASSLDGGSEQFFGPGTRLTVL.

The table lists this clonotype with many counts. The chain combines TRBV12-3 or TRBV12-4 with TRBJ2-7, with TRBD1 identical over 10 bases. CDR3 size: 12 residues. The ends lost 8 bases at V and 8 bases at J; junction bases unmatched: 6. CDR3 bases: TGTGCCAGCCAGGGACAGGGGATCAAGCAGTACGTC. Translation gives CASQGQGIKQYV.

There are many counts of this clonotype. CDR3 sequence: CASTQAASVYEQFF. CDR3 coding DNA: TGTGCCAGCACCCAAGCGGCTAGCGTTTATGAGCAGTTCTTC. The chain is built from TRBV12-3 or TRBV12-4 and TRBJ2-1, with TRBD2 as a possible D gene (6 bases). Trimming left V 7 bases short and J 8 bases short, with 18 bases between. The CDR3 spans 14 residues.

The CDR3 DNA reads TGTGCCAGCTCCGGGTCTAGCGGGAGTTTGAATGAGCAGTTCTTC. It encodes CASSGSSGSLNEQFF. The chain is built from TRBV18 and TRBJ2-1, with 10 bases aligning to TRBD2. Trimming removed 6 bases from V and 7 bases from J; junction bases left unmatched: 9. Germline V gene lookup returns CDR1 KGHSH and CDR2 LQKENI. This CDR3 contains 15 residues.

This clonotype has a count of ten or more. CDR3 in amino acids: CASRSPGMSGTGELFF. The CDR3 nucleotides read TGTGCCAGCAGGAGCCCCGGGATGTCGGGCACCGGGGAGCTGTTTTTT. J is TRBJ2-2 and V is TRBV27, with D maybe TRBD2 (5 bases). The V gene's germline CDR1 is MNHEY and CDR2 SMNVEV (reference sequence). The CDR3 is made up of 16 amino acids. With 6 bases removed from V and 4 bases from J, the gap between germline ends came to 18 bases.

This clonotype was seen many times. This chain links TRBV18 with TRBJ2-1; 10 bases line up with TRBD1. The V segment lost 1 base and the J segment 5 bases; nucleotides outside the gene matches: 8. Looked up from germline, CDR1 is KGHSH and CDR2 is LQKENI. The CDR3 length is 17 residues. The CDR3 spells CASSPLPTGGFHNEQFF. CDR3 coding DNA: TGTGCCAGCTCACCACTTCCGACAGGGGGCTTCCACAATGAGCAGTTCTTC.

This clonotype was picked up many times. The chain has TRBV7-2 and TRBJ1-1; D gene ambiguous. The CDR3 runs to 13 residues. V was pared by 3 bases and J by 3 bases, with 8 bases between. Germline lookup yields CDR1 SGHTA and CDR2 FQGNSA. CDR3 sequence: CASSFSDDTEAFF. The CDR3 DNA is TGTGCCAGCAGCTTTTCGGACGACACTGAAGCTTTCTTT.

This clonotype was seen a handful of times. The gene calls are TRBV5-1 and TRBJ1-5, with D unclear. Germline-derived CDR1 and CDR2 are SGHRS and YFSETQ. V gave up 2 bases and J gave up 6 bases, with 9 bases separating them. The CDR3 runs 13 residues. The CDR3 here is CASSFSGSQPQHF. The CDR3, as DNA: TGCGCCAGCAGCTTTTCGGGTAGTCAGCCCCAGCATTTT.

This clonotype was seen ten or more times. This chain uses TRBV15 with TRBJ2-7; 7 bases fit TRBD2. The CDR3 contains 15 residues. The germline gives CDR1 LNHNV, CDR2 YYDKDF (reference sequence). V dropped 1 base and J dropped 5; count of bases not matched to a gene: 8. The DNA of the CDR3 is TGTGCCACCAGCAGAGGAGGACTAGTTGGCGACGAGCAGTACTTC. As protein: CATSRGGLVGDEQYF.

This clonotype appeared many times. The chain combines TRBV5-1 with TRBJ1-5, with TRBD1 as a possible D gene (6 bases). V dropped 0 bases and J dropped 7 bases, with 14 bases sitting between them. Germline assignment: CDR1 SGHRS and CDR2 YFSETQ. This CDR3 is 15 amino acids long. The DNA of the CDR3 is TGCGCCAGCAGCTTGGAGGGGGATAGGAACCAGCCCCAGCATTTT. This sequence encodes CASSLEGDRNQPQHF.

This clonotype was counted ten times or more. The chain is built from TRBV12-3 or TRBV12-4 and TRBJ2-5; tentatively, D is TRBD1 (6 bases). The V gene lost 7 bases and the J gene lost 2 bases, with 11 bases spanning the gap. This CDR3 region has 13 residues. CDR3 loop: CASIMTGQETQYF. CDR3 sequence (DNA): TGTGCCAGCATCATGACAGGACAAGAGACCCAGTACTTC.

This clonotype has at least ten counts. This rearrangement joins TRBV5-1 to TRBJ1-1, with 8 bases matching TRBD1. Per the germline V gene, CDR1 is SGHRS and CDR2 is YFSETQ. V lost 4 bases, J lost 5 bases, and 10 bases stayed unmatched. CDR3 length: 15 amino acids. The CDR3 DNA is TGCGCCAGCAGCATAGGGACAGGCCGGCCGACTGAAGCTTTCTTT. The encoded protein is CASSIGTGRPTEAFF.

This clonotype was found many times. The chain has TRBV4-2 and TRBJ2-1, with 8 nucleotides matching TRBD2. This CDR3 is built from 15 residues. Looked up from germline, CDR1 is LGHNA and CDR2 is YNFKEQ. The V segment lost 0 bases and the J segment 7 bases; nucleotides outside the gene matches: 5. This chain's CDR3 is CASSQDRGLVNEQFF. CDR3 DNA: TGTGCCAGCAGCCAAGATCGGGGACTAGTAAATGAGCAGTTCTTC.

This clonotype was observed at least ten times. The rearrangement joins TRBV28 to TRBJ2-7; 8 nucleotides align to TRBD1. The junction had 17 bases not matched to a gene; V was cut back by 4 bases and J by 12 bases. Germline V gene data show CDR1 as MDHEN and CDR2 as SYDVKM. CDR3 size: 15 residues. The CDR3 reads CASSSPTGTGGRWYF. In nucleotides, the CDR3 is TGTGCCAGCAGTTCACCTACCGGGACAGGTGGGAGATGGTACTTC.

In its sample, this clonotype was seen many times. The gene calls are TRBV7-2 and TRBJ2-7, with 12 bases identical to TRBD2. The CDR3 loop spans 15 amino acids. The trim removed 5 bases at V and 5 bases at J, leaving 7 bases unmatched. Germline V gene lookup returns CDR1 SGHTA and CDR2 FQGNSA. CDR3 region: CASSRRTSGNHEQYF. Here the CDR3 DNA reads TGTGCCAGCAGCCGAAGGACTAGCGGGAATCACGAGCAGTACTTC.

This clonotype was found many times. The CDR3 sequence: CSVQANTEAFF. CDR3 coding DNA: TGCAGCGTTCAAGCGAACACTGAAGCTTTCTTT. The rearrangement uses TRBV29-1 and TRBJ1-1, with D hard to call. The V gene's germline CDR1 is SQVTM and CDR2 ANQGSEA. The CDR3 extends over 11 amino acids. V lost 5 bases and J 1 base, leaving 5 bases between the germline ends.